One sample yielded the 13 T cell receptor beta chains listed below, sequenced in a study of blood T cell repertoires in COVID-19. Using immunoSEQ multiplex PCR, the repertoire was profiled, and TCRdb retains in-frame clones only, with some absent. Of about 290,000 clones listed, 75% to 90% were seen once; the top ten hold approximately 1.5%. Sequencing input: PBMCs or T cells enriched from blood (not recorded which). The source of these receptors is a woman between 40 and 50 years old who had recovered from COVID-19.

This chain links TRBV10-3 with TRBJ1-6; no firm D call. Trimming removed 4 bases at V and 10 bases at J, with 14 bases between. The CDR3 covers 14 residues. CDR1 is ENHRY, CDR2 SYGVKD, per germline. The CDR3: CAISAGTKVSPLHF. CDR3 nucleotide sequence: TGTGCCATCAGTGCCGGTACTAAGGTCTCACCCCTCCACTTT.

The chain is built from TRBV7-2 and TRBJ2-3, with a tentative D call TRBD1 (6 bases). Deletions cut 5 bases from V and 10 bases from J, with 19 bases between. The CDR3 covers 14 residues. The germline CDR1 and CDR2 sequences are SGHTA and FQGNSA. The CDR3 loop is CASSLRQVQGAQYF. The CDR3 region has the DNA TGTGCCAGCAGCCTTAGACAGGTCCAAGGGGCGCAGTATTTT.

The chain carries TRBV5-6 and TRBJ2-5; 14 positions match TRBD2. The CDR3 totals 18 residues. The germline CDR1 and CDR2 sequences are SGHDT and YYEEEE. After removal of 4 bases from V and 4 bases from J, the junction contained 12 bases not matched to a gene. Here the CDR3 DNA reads TGTGCCAGCAGCATCCGACTAGCGGGGGGGCCGGGAAGAGAGACCCAGTACTTC. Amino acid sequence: CASSIRLAGGPGRETQYF.

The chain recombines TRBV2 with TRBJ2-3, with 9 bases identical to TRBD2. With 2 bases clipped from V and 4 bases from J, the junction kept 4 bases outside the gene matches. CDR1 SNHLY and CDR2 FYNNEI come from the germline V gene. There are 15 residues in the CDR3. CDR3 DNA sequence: TGTGCCAGCAGTGAAAGAGCGGGGGGATCAGATACGCAGTATTTT. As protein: CASSERAGGSDTQYF.

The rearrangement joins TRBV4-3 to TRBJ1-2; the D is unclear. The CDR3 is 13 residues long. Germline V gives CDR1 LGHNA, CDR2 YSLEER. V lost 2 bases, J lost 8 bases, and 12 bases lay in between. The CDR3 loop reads CASSQTRVQGYTF. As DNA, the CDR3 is TGCGCCAGCAGCCAAACTAGGGTGCAAGGCTACACCTTC.

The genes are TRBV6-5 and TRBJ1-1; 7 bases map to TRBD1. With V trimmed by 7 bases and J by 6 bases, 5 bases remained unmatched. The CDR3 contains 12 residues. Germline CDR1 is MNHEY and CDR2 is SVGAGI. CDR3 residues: CASKNRGAEAFF. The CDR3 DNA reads TGTGCCAGCAAAAACAGGGGTGCTGAAGCTTTCTTT.

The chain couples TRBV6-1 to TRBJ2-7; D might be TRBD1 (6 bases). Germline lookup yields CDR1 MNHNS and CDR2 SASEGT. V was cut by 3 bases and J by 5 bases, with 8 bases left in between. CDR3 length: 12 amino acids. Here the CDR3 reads CASSDRGNEQYF. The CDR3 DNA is TGTGCCAGCAGTGACAGGGGAAACGAGCAGTACTTC.

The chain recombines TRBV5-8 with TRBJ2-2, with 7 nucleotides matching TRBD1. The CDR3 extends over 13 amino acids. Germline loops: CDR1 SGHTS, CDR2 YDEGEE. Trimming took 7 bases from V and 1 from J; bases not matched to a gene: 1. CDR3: CASDRVNTGELFF. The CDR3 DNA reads TGTGCCAGCGACAGGGTGAACACCGGGGAGCTGTTTTTT.

Here the CDR3 DNA reads TGTGCCAGCAGCTTATTCACAGACTCTGGAAACACCATATATTTT. This encodes CASSLFTDSGNTIYF. The gene calls are TRBV7-6 and TRBJ1-3; D remains unclear. V was pared by 2 bases and J by 0 bases, with 8 bases between. The CDR3 length is 15 residues. Germline V gene lookup returns CDR1 SGHVS and CDR2 FNYEAQ.

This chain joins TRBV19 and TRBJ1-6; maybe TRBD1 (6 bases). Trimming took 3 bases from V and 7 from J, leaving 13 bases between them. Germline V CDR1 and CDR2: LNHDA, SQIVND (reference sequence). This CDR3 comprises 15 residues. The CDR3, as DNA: TGTGCCAGTAGTATGGACAGACTGGGGAATTCACCCCTCCACTTT. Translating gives CASSMDRLGNSPLHF.

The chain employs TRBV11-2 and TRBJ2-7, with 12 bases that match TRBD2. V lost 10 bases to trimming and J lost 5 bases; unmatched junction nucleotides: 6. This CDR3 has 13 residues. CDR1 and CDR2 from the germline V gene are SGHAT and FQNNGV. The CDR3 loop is CATRLAGVNEQYF. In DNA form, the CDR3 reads TGTGCCACCCGACTAGCGGGAGTGAACGAGCAGTACTTC.

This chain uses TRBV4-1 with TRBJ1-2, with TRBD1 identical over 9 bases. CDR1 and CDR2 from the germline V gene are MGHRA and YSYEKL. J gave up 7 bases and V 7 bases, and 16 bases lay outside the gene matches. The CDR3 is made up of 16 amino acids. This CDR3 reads CASTIVPGQGLGGYTF. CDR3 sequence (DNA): TGCGCCAGCACAATAGTCCCGGGACAGGGATTGGGTGGCTACACCTTC.

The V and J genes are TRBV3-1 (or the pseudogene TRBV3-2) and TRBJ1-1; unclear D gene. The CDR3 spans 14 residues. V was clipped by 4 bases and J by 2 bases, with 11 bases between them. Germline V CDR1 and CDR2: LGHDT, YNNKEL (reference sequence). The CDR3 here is CASSPRSTNTEAFF. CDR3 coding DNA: TGTGCCAGCAGCCCCCGGTCCACCAACACTGAAGCTTTCTTT.